The 10 T cell receptor beta chains listed next were all sequenced from one sample in a study of technical replicates of blood from a few donors (dated by TCRdb to about 2017). Library method: the immunoSEQ multiplex PCR assay. What TCRdb holds here is the immuneACCESS table cut down to in-frame rearrangements. Part of the clones is not present; checked against another copy, under half of the missing clones reflect an unresolved V gene, and the others are unexplained. Recorded for this sample are around 97,000 clones; about 95% of them occurred a single time. The leading ten clones occupy around 0.31% of the sample. Material for sequencing was T cells isolated from PBMCs. The receptor source for this set is a human donor in good health.

This rearrangement joins TRBV7-9 to TRBJ1-1; D gene ambiguous. V gave up 0 bases and J gave up 1 base, with 15 bases separating them. The CDR3 totals 17 residues. Germline CDR1 is SEHNR and CDR2 is FQNEAQ (reference sequence). CDR3: CASSLALSSAGNTEAFF. The CDR3 DNA reads TGTGCCAGCAGCTTAGCTCTGAGTTCCGCGGGGAACACTGAAGCTTTCTTT.

This clone has only one observation. The chain couples TRBV6-1 to TRBJ2-6; D gene uncertain. The CDR3 totals 15 residues. Per germline, CDR1 MNHNS and CDR2 SASEGT. Between the trimmed V and J ends, which lost 2 bases and 0 bases, there was a span of 5 bases. The CDR3 DNA sequence: TGTGCCAGCAGTGAAACGAGCTCTGGGGCCAACGTCCTGACTTTC. Its translation: CASSETSSGANVLTF.

The chain uses TRBV5-4 and TRBJ1-2; 9 bases line up with TRBD1. The CDR3 is 15 amino acids. After removal of 4 bases from V and 4 bases from J, the junction contained 8 bases not matched to a gene. From germline, CDR1 is SGHNT and CDR2 YYREEE (reference sequence). The CDR3 sequence: CASSAVGQGVYGYTF. Written as DNA, the CDR3 is TGTGCCAGCAGCGCTGTGGGACAGGGTGTCTATGGCTACACCTTC.

This sequence joins TRBV19 and TRBJ1-2; D not resolved. CDR1 is LNHDA and CDR2 is SQIVND in the germline V gene (reference sequence). The CDR3 is 12 amino acids. The germline V and J ends were trimmed by 10 bases and 8 bases, with 17 bases remaining between them. CDR3 DNA: TGTGCCACCTACAGTACCGGGGTAGGCTACACCTTC. As protein: CATYSTGVGYTF.

The J gene is TRBJ1-5, the V gene TRBV27; D call uncertain. This CDR3 is 13 amino acids long. Per germline, CDR1 MNHEY and CDR2 SMNVEV (reference sequence). V lost 2 bases, J lost 3 bases, and 5 bases lay in between. CDR3 protein: CASSLADNQPQHF. CDR3 bases: TGTGCCAGCAGTTTAGCAGACAATCAGCCCCAGCATTTT.

The chain couples TRBV9 to TRBJ1-3, with D possibly TRBD1 on 5 matching bases. Trimming removed 4 bases at V and 7 bases at J, with 12 bases between. Germline CDR1 reads SGDLS; CDR2 reads YYNGEE. This CDR3 has 13 residues. CDR3: CASSPGHWNTIYF. The CDR3 DNA reads as TGTGCCAGCAGCCCCGGACACTGGAACACCATATATTTT.

Only one count was recorded for this clone. V usage is TRBV4-1 and J usage is TRBJ2-2; D is perhaps TRBD1 (5 bases). The CDR3 sequence is 17 residues long. Trimming shortened V by 5 bases and J by 1 base, and 17 bases separated the two germline ends. The germline V gene has CDR1 MGHRA and CDR2 YSYEKL. The CDR3 is CASSLKRAQENTGELFF. CDR3 in DNA: TGCGCCAGCAGCTTAAAAAGAGCACAGGAGAACACCGGGGAGCTGTTTTTT.

The chain carries TRBV19 and TRBJ1-5; TRBD1 might be the D (5 bases). The germline V gene encodes CDR1 LNHDA and CDR2 SQIVND (reference sequence). The CDR3 is made up of 14 amino acids. Trimming took off 9 bases at V and 2 bases at J, with 14 bases between the two ends. CDR3 sequence (DNA): TGTGCCAGGCGACCGCTCAGGGGCAATCAGCCCCAGCATTTT. Amino acid sequence: CARRPLRGNQPQHF.

This clone was seen just once. V gene TRBV7-3 combines with J gene TRBJ2-1; 13 bases map to TRBD2. This CDR3 contains 15 residues. Trimming took 2 bases from V and 5 from J; bases not matched to a gene: 0. The germline gives CDR1 SGHTA, CDR2 FQGTGA. The CDR3 nucleotides read TGTGCCAGCAGCTTAGGGACTAGCGGGAACAATGAGCAGTTCTTC. This translates into CASSLGTSGNNEQFF.

The chain carries TRBV9 and TRBJ2-7; 10 positions agree with TRBD1. The CDR3 totals 14 residues. Germline V gives CDR1 SGDLS, CDR2 YYNGEE. Trimming at V came to 5 bases and at J to 2 bases, leaving 4 bases not matched to a gene. This CDR3 is CASSKGTGAYEQYF. CDR3 bases: TGTGCCAGCAGTAAAGGGACAGGGGCCTACGAGCAGTACTTC.